The 17 T cell receptor beta chains given below trace back to one sample, sequenced in a study of T-cell memory formation after mild COVID-19. TCRdb reprocessed the 5' RACE reads via MiXCR and lists one record per CDR3 protein. The table includes roughly 250,000 distinct CDR3 sequences, over 15% detected once. The sequencing sample was made of PBMCs or a T cell subset sorted from them (not recorded which). All receptors derive from a man between 18 and 29 years old who had mild COVID-19 (a few samples of this study predate the infection). Cell type and time point are not known.

This clonotype has a handful of counts. The V gene is TRBV11-2, the J gene TRBJ1-1, with TRBD1 as a possible D gene (6 bases). V was clipped by 3 bases and J by 4 bases, with 9 bases between them. The CDR3 is 13 residues long. CDR1 is SGHAT, CDR2 FQNNGV, per germline. The CDR3 loop is CASSFQQGTEAFF. Here the CDR3 DNA reads TGTGCCAGCAGCTTTCAACAGGGCACTGAAGCTTTCTTT.

This clonotype was observed a few times. This sequence joins TRBV5-1 and TRBJ2-4; D may be TRBD1 (5 bases). Germline-derived CDR1 and CDR2 are SGHRS and YFSETQ. The CDR3 has 15 residues. The V gene lost 0 bases and the J gene lost 2 bases, with 9 bases spanning the gap. The CDR3 reads CASSLGQGPKNIQYF. CDR3 DNA sequence: TGCGCCAGCAGCTTGGGGCAGGGTCCCAAAAACATTCAGTACTTC.

This clonotype has a count of ten or more. The chain has TRBV18 and TRBJ2-7; 11 bases align to TRBD1. Germline V lookup: CDR1 KGHSH, CDR2 LQKENI. This CDR3 is built from 15 residues. The trim removed 3 bases at V and 1 base at J, leaving 2 bases unmatched. CDR3 nucleotides: TGTGCCAGCTCACCGGGACAGGGGGGGTCCTACGAGCAGTACGTC. The encoded protein is CASSPGQGGSYEQYV.

This clonotype showed up just a few times. V and J are TRBV15 and TRBJ2-1; 8 bases align to TRBD1. With 4 bases clipped from V and 8 bases from J, the junction kept 4 bases outside the gene matches. The germline CDR1 and CDR2 sequences are LNHNV and YYDKDF (reference sequence). This CDR3 comprises 13 residues. The CDR3, as DNA: TGTGCCACCAGCATAGACAGGGGAGATGAGCAGTTCTTC. It encodes CATSIDRGDEQFF.

The chain employs TRBV7-8 and TRBJ1-1; 12 nucleotides align to TRBD1. The trim removed 0 bases at V and 12 bases at J, leaving 2 bases unmatched. Per germline, CDR1 SGHVS and CDR2 FQNEAQ. This CDR3 is 13 amino acids long. The CDR3, as DNA: TGTGCCAGCAGCTTAGCGGGACAGGGGGCGTCTTTCTTT. This translates into CASSLAGQGASFF.

The sample holds a few counts of this clonotype. The chain carries TRBV7-2 and TRBJ2-1, with D possibly matching TRBD2 (7 bases). The CDR3 runs 15 residues. Deletions cut 3 bases from V and 4 bases from J, with 13 bases between. CDR1 SGHTA and CDR2 FQGNSA come from the germline V gene. This CDR3 is CASSLRGGQYNEQFF. Written as DNA, the CDR3 is TGTGCCAGCAGCTTGCGCGGGGGCCAGTACAATGAGCAGTTCTTC.

The table lists this clonotype with many counts. The chain combines TRBV4-1 with TRBJ2-3; D remains ambiguous. Trimming cost V 0 bases and J 0 bases, with 10 bases left between them. Per germline, CDR1 MGHRA and CDR2 YSYEKL. The CDR3 runs 16 residues. The CDR3 bases are TGCGCCAGCAGCCAAGAGGCGACTCCCAGCACAGATACGCAGTATTTT. Residues: CASSQEATPSTDTQYF.

This clonotype was recorded at least ten times. The V call is TRBV12-3 or TRBV12-4, the J call TRBJ2-7, with TRBD2 matching over 7 bases. The V gene end was trimmed by 3 bases and the J gene end by 3 bases; junction bases not matched to a gene: 5. The CDR3 is 14 residues long. CDR3 nucleotide sequence: TGTGCCAGCAGTTTCGCGGGCGGGGGCTACGAGCAGTACTTC. Translation gives CASSFAGGGYEQYF.

The V and J genes are TRBV7-9 and TRBJ1-6, with a tentative D call TRBD1 (6 bases). Germline V gene lookup returns CDR1 SEHNR and CDR2 FQNEAQ (reference sequence). V lost 3 bases, J lost 9 bases, and 15 bases lay in between. The CDR3 runs to 15 residues. CDR3 residues: CASSFGGAGSSPLHF. CDR3 coding DNA: TGTGCCAGCAGCTTTGGGGGCGCAGGTAGTTCACCCCTCCACTTT.

This clonotype has just a few counts. This chain joins TRBV4-3 and TRBJ1-2; D perhaps matches TRBD1 (5 bases). Germline V gene data show CDR1 as LGHNA and CDR2 as YSLEER. The CDR3 covers 14 residues. V lost 0 bases and J 8 bases, leaving 13 bases between the germline ends. The CDR3 protein is CASSQDRAATGYTF. CDR3 sequence (DNA): TGCGCCAGCAGCCAAGACAGGGCGGCCACGGGCTACACCTTC.

The sample holds a few counts of this clonotype. The chain uses TRBV6-1 and TRBJ1-5, with D possibly matching TRBD1 (5 bases). The CDR3 totals 16 residues. The V gene lost 3 bases and the J gene lost 0 bases, with 12 bases spanning the gap. Germline-derived CDR1 and CDR2 are MNHNS and SASEGT. The CDR3 sequence: CASSDRGSYSNQPQHF. As DNA, the CDR3 is TGTGCCAGCAGTGATAGGGGCAGTTATAGCAATCAGCCCCAGCATTTT.

This clonotype was detected only a few times. This chain connects TRBV30 to TRBJ2-3, with unresolved D. This CDR3 spans 13 amino acids. Germline V gene lookup returns CDR1 GTSNPN and CDR2 SVGIG (reference sequence). With 3 bases removed from V and 7 bases from J, the gap between germline ends came to 14 bases. CDR3: CAWSPTPTYTQYF. CDR3 nucleotides: TGTGCCTGGAGCCCGACACCTACGTATACGCAGTATTTT.

V gene TRBV9 combines with J gene TRBJ1-1; D unresolved. The CDR3 totals 14 residues. Germline lookup yields CDR1 SGDLS and CDR2 YYNGEE. Trimming took off 3 bases at V and 6 bases at J, with 15 bases between the two ends. CDR3 nucleotides: TGTGCCAGCAGCGCCCTCGCGGGCCCCCCTGAAGCTTTCTTT. Encoded protein: CASSALAGPPEAFF.

This clonotype was counted a few times. The chain has TRBV12-3 or TRBV12-4 and TRBJ2-2, with D perhaps TRBD2 (6 bases). The CDR3 runs 13 residues. V gave up 7 bases and J gave up 7 bases, with 13 bases separating them. As DNA, the CDR3 is TGTGCCAGCACCCGTTCGGGGGACGGGGAGCTGTTTTTT. It is translated as CASTRSGDGELFF.

In its sample, this clonotype was seen a few times. V gene TRBV4-3 combines with J gene TRBJ2-5; no firm D call. Germline values: CDR1 LGHNA, CDR2 YSLEER. The ends were cut back, 0 bases at V and 4 bases at J, with 12 bases in the middle. The CDR3 has 15 amino acids. Written as DNA, the CDR3 is TGCGCCAGCAGCCAAGAGGCCTACCGACGAGAGACCCAGTACTTC. Translation gives CASSQEAYRRETQYF.

A few counts support this clonotype. The rearrangement joins TRBV24-1 to TRBJ2-3, with D maybe TRBD2 (5 bases). Germline assignment: CDR1 KGHDR and CDR2 SFDVKD. The CDR3 spans 16 residues. The ends were cut back, 2 bases at V and 2 bases at J, with 13 bases in the middle. CDR3 loop: CATSDSGSGYTDTQYF. The CDR3 DNA reads as TGTGCCACCAGTGATTCGGGGAGCGGATACACAGATACGCAGTATTTT.

This clonotype showed up just a few times. The chain links TRBV27 to TRBJ2-7, with 12 bases aligning to TRBD2. From germline, CDR1 is MNHEY and CDR2 SMNVEV (reference sequence). V shed 6 bases, J shed 7 bases, and the junction held 19 bases outside the gene matches. This CDR3 spans 18 amino acids. In DNA form, the CDR3 reads TGTGCCAGCAGCCCCGTCCCGCTGGGGCTAGCGGGGGGGTGGGAGCAGTACTTC. This gives the protein CASSPVPLGLAGGWEQYF.